What follows is one T cell receptor beta chain and its context. Its antigen is unknown. The V gene's germline CDR1 is LNHDA and CDR2 SQIVND (reference sequence). CDR3 length: 14 residues. V dropped 3 bases and J dropped 1 base, with 6 bases sitting between them. The data stem from a study of Graves' ophthalmopathy and Graves' hyperthyroidism. Overall study context: By definition, stable hyperthyroidism involved no ophthalmopathy within 18 months of follow-up. The study, taken as a whole, reports: Stable hyperthyroidism and ophthalmopathy were told apart by a 13-signature model, which achieved roughly 90% sensitivity and roughly 80% specificity.

Using RNA transcripts, the TCR beta CDR3 regions were amplified. First-round RT-PCR relied on HTBI primers, and a second-round multiplex PCR came next. TCRdb redid the calling of the multiplex PCR reads with MiXCR, one entry per CDR3 protein. The repertoire has over a million distinct CDR3 sequences, about 38% of them found once; the top ten carry 11%. The study excluded patients with other autoimmune diseases, uncontrolled infections, pregnancy or lactation. Clinicians diagnosed using symptoms, serum thyroxine, TRAb, thyroid ultrasound and orbital computed tomography. V usage is TRBV19 and J usage is TRBJ2-2; maybe TRBD2 (5 bases). The material sequenced was peripheral blood or thyroid tissue (not recorded which). The TCR comes from an adult man with Graves' hyperthyroidism. This chain's CDR3 is CASSIEGNTGELFF. CDR3 bases: TGTGCCAGTAGTATTGAGGGGAACACCGGGGAGCTGTTTTTT.